This T cell receptor (beta chain) was documented in a study of T cells in Graves' hyperthyroidism and ophthalmopathy. The overall study: Initial diagnosis, before any treatment, was when peripheral blood was collected. Study-level points and caveats: By a 13 V-J model, ophthalmopathy was set apart from stable hyperthyroidism. Most clonotypes that expanded in the thyroid above 0.001 also showed up in blood.

Ophthalmopathy cases scored 3 or more on the Clinical Activity Score and 4 or more on NOSPECS grade, with duration below 3 months. Comments on this clonotype: The antigen is not known.

RNA transcripts yielded amplified TCR beta CDR3 regions. First-round RT-PCR with HTBI primers amplified the TCR CDR3 region. TCRdb re-analysed the multiplex PCR reads in MiXCR, keeping a single row per CDR3 protein. The sample lists 250,000 to 400,000 distinct CDR3 sequences, approximately 13% seen once, with around 32% in the top ten. Germline values: CDR1 SEHNR, CDR2 FQNEAQ (reference sequence). Deletions cut 5 bases from V and 3 bases from J, with 13 bases between. CDR3 length: 14 residues. Sample: blood. V gene TRBV7-9 combines with J gene TRBJ1-2; no clear D gene. This sequence was found in a woman aged 40 to 50 with Graves' ophthalmopathy. This chain's CDR3 is CASSLPASYYGYTF. The DNA for the CDR3 is TGTGCCAGCAGCCTGCCGGCCAGCTACTATGGCTACACCTTC.